These 18 T cell receptor beta chains were all obtained from the same sample, sequenced in a study of PD-L1 blockade in urothelial cancer. Stated time point: pretreatment peripheral blood. TCRdb's copy holds only in-frame clones and misses some; the assay was immunoSEQ multiplex PCR. The sample yields some 71,000 clones, around four fifths seen once. The sample was PBMCs, taken around atezolizumab (anti-PD-L1) treatment. These receptors all come from a man between 35 and 55 years old with urothelial cancer.

The V gene is TRBV28, the J gene TRBJ2-3, with TRBD2 identical over 8 bases. The J segment lost 1 base and the V segment lost 6 bases, leaving 6 bases of the junction unmatched. CDR3 length: 15 residues. Per the germline V gene, CDR1 is MDHEN and CDR2 is SYDVKM. The CDR3 loop reads CASSTSGGGTDTQYF. CDR3 bases: TGTGCCAGCAGCACTAGCGGAGGAGGCACAGATACGCAGTATTTT.

The chain recombines TRBV7-9 with TRBJ2-5; TRBD2 aligns across 13 bases. Germline CDR1 is SEHNR and CDR2 is FQNEAQ (reference sequence). V lost 1 base to trimming and J lost 4 bases; unmatched junction nucleotides: 3. The CDR3 contains 16 residues. CDR3 sequence (DNA): TGTGCCAGCAGCTTAGGAACTAGCGGGAGGGCAGAGACCCAGTACTTC. It encodes CASSLGTSGRAETQYF.

The chain recombines TRBV7-2 with TRBJ2-3, with D maybe TRBD2 (6 bases). CDR3 length: 16 residues. V lost 6 bases and J lost 2, with 18 bases in between. Germline CDR1 is SGHTA and CDR2 is FQGNSA. The CDR3 loop reads CASSSPGLGFTDTQYF. For the CDR3, the DNA is TGTGCCAGCAGTTCCCCGGGACTCGGATTCACAGATACGCAGTATTTT.

This clone was counted once. The chain combines TRBV6-1 with TRBJ2-2; 7 nucleotides agree with TRBD2. The germline gives CDR1 MNHNS, CDR2 SASEGT. The CDR3 spans 15 residues. The V segment lost 10 bases and the J segment 2 bases; nucleotides outside the gene matches: 10. CDR3 DNA sequence: TGTGCCACCAGAAAGACTAGCTCAAACACCGGGGAGCTGTTTTTT. Translated, it gives CATRKTSSNTGELFF.

This rearrangement joins TRBV13 to TRBJ2-1, with D tentatively TRBD2 (6 bases). Trimming removed 3 bases from V and 7 bases from J, with 22 bases in between. This CDR3 contains 17 residues. Germline V gives CDR1 PRHDT, CDR2 FYEKMQ (reference sequence). CDR3 amino acids: CASSLPTWGDRKNEQFF. CDR3 DNA: TGTGCCAGCAGCTTGCCAACATGGGGGGATCGCAAGAATGAGCAGTTCTTC.

This chain uses TRBV10-3 with TRBJ2-1; 7 bases match TRBD2. The CDR3 consists of 15 residues. Germline V gene data show CDR1 as ENHRY and CDR2 as SYGVKD. The ends lost 4 bases at V and 7 bases at J; junction bases unmatched: 10. DNA of the CDR3: TGTGCCATCAGTGCGGGGCGGGAGTCGGCAAATGAGCAGTTCTTC. Its translation is CAISAGRESANEQFF.

The chain's CDR3 is CASSPDRTGNTIYF. CDR3 bases: TGTGCCAGCTCACCGGACAGGACTGGAAACACCATATATTTT. The chain links TRBV18 to TRBJ1-3; 7 bases line up with TRBD1. After removal of 3 bases from V and 2 bases from J, the junction contained 1 base not matched to a gene. Germline lookup yields CDR1 KGHSH and CDR2 LQKENI. This CDR3 comprises 14 residues. The full variable domain, with the rest looked up from reference TRBV18 and TRBJ1-3, is NAGVMQNPRHLVRRRGQEARLRCSPMKGHSHVYWYRQLPEEGLKFMVYLQKENIIDESGMPKERFSAEFPKEGPSILRIQQVVRGDSAAYFCASSPDRTGNTIYFGEGSWLTVV.

Relative to its sample, this clone is medium-sized. The CDR3 DNA reads as TGTGCCAGCAGCTTACGGGAAGGGGAGACCCAGTACTTC. Encoded protein: CASSLREGETQYF. V is TRBV5-4 and J is TRBJ2-5, with D possibly matching TRBD2 (5 bases). CDR3 length equals 13 residues. Germline V gene lookup returns CDR1 SGHNT and CDR2 YYREEE (reference sequence). Trimming removed 2 bases from V and 5 bases from J, with 10 bases in between. Full variable domain (missing parts from reference TRBV5-4 and TRBJ2-5): ETGVTQSPTHLIKTRGQQVTLRCSSQSGHNTVSWYQQALGQGPQFIFQYYREEENGRGNFPPRFSGLQFPNYSSELNVNALELDDSALYLCASSLREGETQYFGPGTRLLVL.

CDR3 in amino acids: CASSLTGQTEAFF. CDR3 nucleotides: TGTGCCAGCAGCCTGACAGGGCAAACTGAAGCTTTCTTT. The gene calls are TRBV25-1 and TRBJ1-1; 7 nucleotides line up with TRBD1. J lost 5 bases, V lost 6 bases, and 6 bases had no gene match. The CDR3 runs 13 residues. Germline CDR1 MGHDK, CDR2 SYGVNS. The entire variable domain, with the rest obtained from reference TRBV25-1 and TRBJ1-1, is as follows: EADIYQTPRYLVIGTGKKITLECSQTMGHDKMYWYQQDPGMELHLIHYSYGVNSTEKGDLSSESTVSRIRTEHFPLTLESARPSHTSQYLCASSLTGQTEAFFGQGTRLTVV.

This clone was detected only once. This chain uses TRBV6-5 with TRBJ2-2; D is ambiguous. V was cut by 7 bases and J by 2 bases, with 2 bases left in between. The CDR3 sequence is 11 residues long. From germline, CDR1 is MNHEY and CDR2 SVGAGI. The CDR3 DNA follows: TGTGCCAGCACAAACACCGGGGAGCTGTTTTTT. Its translation is CASTNTGELFF.

This chain uses TRBV5-6 with TRBJ2-3, with 11 bases that match TRBD2. V lost 4 bases and J lost 3; bases outside the gene matches: 4. From germline, CDR1 is SGHDT and CDR2 YYEEEE. The CDR3 consists of 15 residues. In nucleotides, the CDR3 is TGTGCCAGCAGCAAACTAGCGGGAGAGACAGATACGCAGTATTTT. Its protein is CASSKLAGETDTQYF.

The chain is built from TRBV6-1 and TRBJ2-1, with 12 bases that match TRBD2. Unmatched junction bases numbered 1, after V lost 6 bases and J lost 4 bases. Germline V gives CDR1 MNHNS, CDR2 SASEGT. This CDR3 is 14 amino acids long. CDR3 amino acids: CASRGLAGYNEQFF. The DNA of the CDR3 is TGTGCCAGCAGGGGACTAGCGGGTTACAATGAGCAGTTCTTC.

The chain is built from TRBV19 and TRBJ2-3, with 8 bases matching TRBD2. Germline CDR1 is LNHDA and CDR2 is SQIVND (reference sequence). This CDR3 comprises 13 residues. V lost 10 bases and J lost 4; bases outside the gene matches: 7. CDR3 sequence: CATSGGLADTQYF. CDR3 DNA: TGTGCCACGTCGGGAGGGCTGGCAGATACGCAGTATTTT. Full variable domain (remainder filled in from reference TRBV19 and TRBJ2-3): DGGITQSPKYLFRKEGQNVTLSCEQNLNHDAMYWYRQDPGQGLRLIYYSQIVNDFQKGDIAEGYSVSREKKESFPLTVTSAQKNPTAFYLCATSGGLADTQYFGPGTRLTVL.

V and J are TRBV5-1 and TRBJ1-4, with 7 nucleotides matching TRBD1. Trimming took 0 bases from V and 7 from J; bases not matched to a gene: 3. CDR1 is SGHRS, CDR2 YFSETQ, per germline. The CDR3 consists of 14 residues. CDR3 in DNA: TGCGCCAGCAGCTTGGCAGGGGGGAGTGAAAAACTGTTTTTT. This gives the protein CASSLAGGSEKLFF. The full variable domain, completed using reference TRBV5-1 and TRBJ1-4, is KAGVTQTPRYLIKTRGQQVTLSCSPISGHRSVSWYQQTPGQGLQFLFEYFSETQRNKGNFPGRFSGRQFSNSRSEMNVSTLELGDSALYLCASSLAGGSEKLFFGSGTQLSVL.

This sequence joins TRBV6-5 and TRBJ1-1; TRBD1 might be the D (6 bases). Trimming took off 5 bases at V and 11 bases at J, with 18 bases between the two ends. CDR1 is MNHEY and CDR2 is SVGAGI in the germline V gene. There are 13 residues in the CDR3. CDR3 DNA: TGTGCCAGCAGTACAACACAGGGCCTAAGGGCTTTCTTT. This sequence encodes CASSTTQGLRAFF.

This rearrangement joins TRBV10-3 to TRBJ2-7; TRBD1 matches 8 bases. Germline V lookup: CDR1 ENHRY, CDR2 SYGVKD. With V trimmed by 7 bases and J by 3 bases, 2 bases remained unmatched. This CDR3 has 12 residues. CDR3 nucleotides: TGTGCCATCAATACAGGGGGCTACGAGCAGTACTTC. Protein sequence: CAINTGGYEQYF.

This rearrangement joins TRBV7-3 to TRBJ2-2; 15 positions agree with TRBD2. Germline CDR1 is SGHTA and CDR2 is FQGTGA. This CDR3 has 17 residues. Trimming took 5 bases from V and 5 from J; bases not matched to a gene: 6. The CDR3 nucleotides are TGTGCCAGCAGCGCCGCGGGACTAGCGGGAGGAACCGGGGAGCTGTTTTTT. Amino acid sequence: CASSAAGLAGGTGELFF.

This chain uses TRBV7-6 with TRBJ1-1; possibly TRBD1 for D (5 bases). V dropped 5 bases and J dropped 3 bases, with 13 bases sitting between them. The germline CDR1 and CDR2 sequences are SGHVS and FNYEAQ. This CDR3 is 14 amino acids long. CDR3: CASSKQGGDTEAFF. CDR3 coding DNA: TGTGCCAGCAGCAAGCAGGGTGGGGACACTGAAGCTTTCTTT.